These 16 T cell receptor beta chains came from one sample sequenced in a study of blood T cell repertoires in COVID-19. Profiling relied on immunoSEQ multiplex PCR, and the TCRdb table lists in-frame clones only, not all of them. This table has 45,000 to 65,000 clones, more than 80% appearing once. The source material was peripheral blood. Receptors were obtained from a human donor in a cohort sampled during active COVID-19.

The chain uses TRBV25-1 and TRBJ2-1; D is ambiguous. The CDR3 spans 13 residues. Deletions cut 3 bases from V and 5 bases from J, with 8 bases between. Germline CDR1 and CDR2: MGHDK and SYGVNS. The CDR3 sequence: CASSDPNNNEQFF. CDR3 DNA: TGTGCCAGCAGTGATCCGAACAACAATGAGCAGTTCTTC.

This clone was observed once. The CDR3 is CASSLGLVGEQYF. The CDR3 DNA sequence: TGTGCCAGCAGCTTAGGGCTAGTCGGCGAGCAGTACTTC. This chain connects TRBV7-2 to TRBJ2-7; D is unclear. Trimming removed 1 base at V and 6 bases at J, with 10 bases between. CDR1 is SGHTA, CDR2 FQGNSA, per germline. The CDR3 contains 13 residues. Full variable domain (remainder filled in from reference TRBV7-2 and TRBJ2-7): GAGVSQSPSNKVTEKGKDVELRCDPISGHTALYWYRQSLGQGLEFLIYFQGNSAPDKSGLPSDRFSAERTGGSVSTLTIQRTQQEDSAVYLCASSLGLVGEQYFGPGTRLTVT.

The chain employs TRBV30 and TRBJ2-5; D perhaps matches TRBD2 (5 bases). The V end lost 0 bases, the J end lost 2 bases, and 7 bases lay between the germline ends. This CDR3 contains 13 residues. Germline-derived CDR1 and CDR2 are GTSNPN and SVGIG (reference sequence). The CDR3 DNA follows: TGTGCCTGGAGTGTTCGGGGACAAGAGACCCAGTACTTC. Translating gives CAWSVRGQETQYF. The whole variable domain, remainder taken from reference TRBV30 and TRBJ2-5, is SQTIHQWPATLVQPVGSPLSLECTVEGTSNPNLYWYRQAAGRGLQLLFYSVGIGQISSEVPQNLSASRPQDRQFILSSKKLLLSDSGFYLCAWSVRGQETQYFGPGTRLLVL.

V is TRBV12-5 and J is TRBJ1-6; D not resolved. The germline V gene encodes CDR1 LGHNT and CDR2 FRNRAP. The CDR3 contains 15 residues. Trimming stripped 7 bases from V and 7 bases from J, with 17 bases between. DNA for the CDR3: TGTGCTAGTGCCCCCGGCGGGTCGTCCAATTCACCCCTCCACTTT. Its translation is CASAPGGSSNSPLHF.

V gene TRBV28 combines with J gene TRBJ2-2; D is possibly TRBD1 (5 bases). The CDR3 length is 16 residues. Deletions cut 1 base from V and 4 bases from J, with 13 bases between. Germline CDR1 and CDR2: MDHEN and SYDVKM. The CDR3, as DNA: TGTGCCAGCAGTTTATACGCAGGGTCGGGCACCGGGGAGCTGTTTTTT. Its protein product is CASSLYAGSGTGELFF.

A single count supports this clone. The J gene is TRBJ2-7, the V gene TRBV19, with TRBD1 identical over 7 bases. The CDR3 spans 13 residues. V was clipped by 4 bases and J by 2 bases; unmatched bases: 2. Germline-derived CDR1 and CDR2 are LNHDA and SQIVND (reference sequence). Here the CDR3 reads CASSKDRTYEQYF. CDR3 in DNA: TGTGCCAGTAGTAAGGACAGGACCTACGAGCAGTACTTC. Variable domain in full (rest from reference TRBV19 and TRBJ2-7): DGGITQSPKYLFRKEGQNVTLSCEQNLNHDAMYWYRQDPGQGLRLIYYSQIVNDFQKGDIAEGYSVSREKKESFPLTVTSAQKNPTAFYLCASSKDRTYEQYFGPGTRLTVT.

This chain connects TRBV7-2 to TRBJ2-3, with 7 bases that match TRBD2. The V gene end was trimmed by 6 bases and the J gene end by 2 bases; junction bases not matched to a gene: 11. CDR3 size: 16 residues. Germline values: CDR1 SGHTA, CDR2 FQGNSA. The CDR3 is CASRRRLAVPTDTQYF. The CDR3 coding sequence is TGTGCCAGCAGAAGAAGGCTAGCGGTTCCCACAGATACGCAGTATTTT. Variable domain in full (rest from reference TRBV7-2 and TRBJ2-3): GAGVSQSPSNKVTEKGKDVELRCDPISGHTALYWYRQSLGQGLEFLIYFQGNSAPDKSGLPSDRFSAERTGGSVSTLTIQRTQQEDSAVYLCASRRRLAVPTDTQYFGPGTRLTVL.

The chain recombines TRBV7-9 with TRBJ1-6; possibly TRBD1 for D (5 bases). The V gene's germline CDR1 is SEHNR and CDR2 FQNEAQ (reference sequence). Trimming removed 5 bases at V and 13 bases at J, with 12 bases between. CDR3 size: 12 residues. CDR3: CASSDSRGPLHF. The CDR3 DNA follows: TGTGCCAGCAGCGACTCCCGGGGGCCCCTCCACTTT.

The chain has TRBV4-3 and TRBJ2-1; D may be TRBD2 (6 bases). Between the trimmed V and J ends, which lost 0 bases and 5 bases, there was a span of 11 bases. The CDR3 consists of 15 residues. From germline, CDR1 is LGHNA and CDR2 YSLEER. CDR3 DNA sequence: TGCGCCAGCAGCCAAGAAGGCTGGGGGGACAATGAGCAGTTCTTC. This codes for CASSQEGWGDNEQFF.

The rearrangement links TRBV29-1 to TRBJ1-2; 9 bases align to TRBD1. Germline assignment: CDR1 SQVTM and CDR2 ANQGSEA. This CDR3 is built from 14 residues. The V and J ends lost 4 bases and 2 bases, in that order; junction bases with no gene match: 5. CDR3 residues: CSVVSGTGNYGYTF. CDR3 bases: TGCAGCGTTGTTTCAGGGACAGGGAACTATGGCTACACCTTC.

The rearrangement links TRBV13 to TRBJ1-6; D is uncertain. Germline lookup yields CDR1 PRHDT and CDR2 FYEKMQ (reference sequence). This CDR3 has 14 residues. V was pared by 0 bases and J by 7 bases, with 7 bases between. CDR3 residues: CASSLGLGNSPLHF. The CDR3 coding sequence is TGTGCCAGCAGCTTAGGGCTCGGGAATTCACCCCTCCACTTT.

The chain joins TRBV3-1 (or the pseudogene TRBV3-2) to TRBJ2-7; D is unclear. The germline gives CDR1 LGHDT, CDR2 YNNKEL (reference sequence). The CDR3 contains 12 residues. Trimming removed 0 bases from V and 4 bases from J, with 4 bases in between. Here the CDR3 reads CASSQESYEQYF. CDR3 in DNA: TGTGCCAGCAGCCAAGAATCTTACGAGCAGTACTTC.

V is TRBV5-6 and J is TRBJ2-5, with D perhaps matching TRBD1 (5 bases). CDR3 length: 14 amino acids. The V end lost 5 bases, the J end lost 9 bases, and 20 bases lay between the germline ends. Germline-derived CDR1 and CDR2 are SGHDT and YYEEEE. CDR3: CASSNRIGVGAQYF. The DNA for the CDR3 is TGTGCCAGCAGTAACCGAATAGGGGTAGGGGCCCAGTACTTC.

The chain recombines TRBV5-8 with TRBJ1-4; the match to TRBD1 covers 9 bases. The germline V gene has CDR1 SGHTS and CDR2 YDEGEE. This CDR3 contains 17 residues. J lost 0 bases, V lost 3 bases, and 6 bases had no gene match. The CDR3 bases are TGTGCCAGCAGCTGGGGGACAGGGAGAGCAACTAATGAAAAACTGTTTTTT. Translated: CASSWGTGRATNEKLFF.

This clone was recorded once. The chain joins TRBV7-2 to TRBJ2-5; D is perhaps TRBD2 (6 bases). Trimming removed 5 bases from V and 4 bases from J, with 17 bases in between. CDR1 is SGHTA and CDR2 is FQGNSA in the germline V gene. The CDR3 loop spans 15 amino acids. The CDR3 DNA follows: TGTGCCAGCAGCCCCCCGGGACTGAGGGGAGAGACCCAGTACTTC. Protein sequence: CASSPPGLRGETQYF.

This chain joins TRBV7-2 and TRBJ1-6; 7 bases map to TRBD1. Germline-derived CDR1 and CDR2 are SGHTA and FQGNSA. V dropped 2 bases and J dropped 6; count of bases not matched to a gene: 7. CDR3 length equals 16 residues. CDR3 protein: CASSLRQGRSNSPLHF. For the CDR3, the DNA is TGTGCCAGCAGCTTACGACAGGGACGGAGTAATTCACCCCTCCACTTT. The whole variable domain, filled in from reference TRBV7-2 and TRBJ1-6, reads GAGVSQSPSNKVTEKGKDVELRCDPISGHTALYWYRQSLGQGLEFLIYFQGNSAPDKSGLPSDRFSAERTGGSVSTLTIQRTQQEDSAVYLCASSLRQGRSNSPLHFGNGTRLTVT.